This TCR beta chain was profiled in a study of cytomegalovirus exposure and HLA in healthy donors. PCR employed 60 Vbeta and 13 Jbeta primers. Sequenced by immunoSEQ multiplex PCR; TCRdb stores in-frame clones only, minus some. The sample consists of some 14,000 clones, under 70% of them appearing once. Input material: PBMCs. The clonotype was recovered from a woman in her forties or fifties in good health and CMV-seropositive.

The DNA of the CDR3 is TGTGCCAGCAGCTTACCGGGGGACCCAAAGAGGACAAATGAGCAGTTCTTC. Translation gives CASSLPGDPKRTNEQFF. The chain is built from TRBV11-2 and TRBJ2-1, with D possibly matching TRBD2 (6 bases). The CDR3 covers 17 residues. CDR1 SGHAT and CDR2 FQNNGV come from the germline V gene. V was pared by 2 bases and J by 7 bases, with 21 bases between. Combining the CDR3 with reference TRBV11-2 and TRBJ2-1 gives the whole variable domain EAGVAQSPRYKIIEKRQSVAFWCNPISGHATLYWYQQILGQGPKLLIQFQNNGVVDDSQLPKDRFSAERLKGVDSTLKIQPAKLEDSAVYLCASSLPGDPKRTNEQFFGPGTRLTVL.